These 24 T cell receptor beta chains were sequenced from one sample in a study of shared clonotypes between healthy human individuals. Assay used: immunoSEQ multiplex PCR; TCRdb lists only in-frame clones, some missing. The sample carries about 510,000 clones, about 80% recorded once. The sample consisted of PBMCs. These receptors all stem from a woman aged 40 to 50 in good health. Some clones in this sample may be carry-over from other donors' samples.

The CDR3 loop reads CASSPSHSENTEAFF. CDR3 nucleotides: TGTGCCAGCTCACCCAGTCACAGTGAGAACACTGAAGCTTTCTTT. The genes are TRBV18 and TRBJ1-1; D not certain. The CDR3 totals 15 residues. The germline V gene encodes CDR1 KGHSH and CDR2 LQKENI. The ends were cut back, 3 bases at V and 1 base at J, with 12 bases in the middle.

J is TRBJ1-2 and V is TRBV7-2; D uncertain. CDR3 length: 16 residues. Germline V gene data show CDR1 as SGHTA and CDR2 as FQGNSA. V lost 0 bases and J lost 4, with 15 bases in between. CDR3 region: CASSLAPPQTSYGYTF. The CDR3 bases are TGTGCCAGCAGCTTAGCGCCCCCACAGACGAGCTATGGCTACACCTTC.

J is TRBJ2-2 and V is TRBV10-2, with TRBD2 matching 12 bases. Trimming cost V 1 base and J 7 bases; bases outside gene matches: 7. The CDR3 runs to 17 residues. Germline-derived CDR1 and CDR2 are WSHSY and SAAADI. The DNA of the CDR3 is TGCGCCAGCAGTGAGTTCGGACTAGCGGGGACGGGCGGGGAGCTGTTTTTT. Its protein product is CASSEFGLAGTGGELFF.

The chain recombines TRBV30 with TRBJ2-5; D is perhaps TRBD1 (6 bases). This CDR3 is built from 14 residues. Trimming shortened V by 3 bases and J by 2 bases, and 13 bases separated the two germline ends. Germline assignment: CDR1 GTSNPN and CDR2 SVGIG (reference sequence). CDR3 coding DNA: TGTGCCTGGAGCAGGGGAAGGAGTCAAGAGACCCAGTACTTC. The encoded protein is CAWSRGRSQETQYF.

This chain joins TRBV28 and TRBJ1-4; D is possibly TRBD1 (5 bases). V gave up 7 bases and J gave up 8 bases, with 23 bases separating them. This CDR3 contains 16 residues. Germline V gives CDR1 MDHEN, CDR2 SYDVKM. The DNA for the CDR3 is TGTGCCAGCAAATCCTATGAGGGCAGGGAGGGGGAAAAACTGTTTTTT. It encodes CASKSYEGREGEKLFF.

This rearrangement joins TRBV4-1 to TRBJ2-1, with 7 nucleotides matching TRBD2. CDR1 and CDR2 (germline): MGHRA, YSYEKL. This CDR3 spans 16 amino acids. J was trimmed by 4 bases and V by 1 base; bases with no gene match: 7. This CDR3 reads CASSQGSSGIYNEQFF. The CDR3 DNA reads as TGCGCCAGCAGCCAAGGTTCTAGCGGAATTTACAATGAGCAGTTCTTC.

The CDR3 nucleotides read TGTGCCAGCAGTTACCGGACAGATAACACCGGGGAGCTGTTTTTT. Translating gives CASSYRTDNTGELFF. The chain uses TRBV6-6 and TRBJ2-2; D is perhaps TRBD1 (6 bases). The CDR3 extends over 15 amino acids. The germline V gene encodes CDR1 MNHNY and CDR2 SVGAGI (reference sequence). V was pared by 2 bases and J by 2 bases, with 9 bases between.

This clone came up a few times. The identical CDR3 is also encoded by other nucleotide sequences in the sample. The V call is TRBV6-4, the J call TRBJ2-3, with D uncertain. Trimming removed 3 bases from V and 2 bases from J, with 6 bases in between. The CDR3 covers 13 residues. Germline V gene lookup returns CDR1 MRHNA and CDR2 SNTAGT. The CDR3 DNA is TGTGCCAGCAGTGAGGAAGACACAGATACGCAGTATTTT. This sequence encodes CASSEEDTDTQYF.

This clone was picked up many times. CDR3 nucleotides: TGTGCCAGCAGCCCGCGGGAGGGTGAGTCCTACGAGCAGTACTTC. Protein product: CASSPREGESYEQYF. The chain recombines TRBV7-8 with TRBJ2-7, with 9 nucleotides matching TRBD2. V was pared by 5 bases and J by 1 base, with 6 bases of the junction left unmatched. The germline CDR1 and CDR2 sequences are SGHVS and FQNEAQ. The CDR3 is made up of 15 amino acids.

The chain recombines TRBV18 with TRBJ2-4, with TRBD1 identical over 7 bases. The CDR3 loop spans 19 amino acids. V shed 3 bases and J 0 bases; nucleotides not matched to a gene: 14. Germline values: CDR1 KGHSH, CDR2 LQKENI. The chain's CDR3 is CASSPILRQGPGAKNIQYF. In DNA form, the CDR3 reads TGTGCCAGCTCACCGATCCTTCGACAGGGTCCTGGAGCCAAAAACATTCAGTACTTC.

The V call is TRBV6-1, the J call TRBJ2-5, with 7 positions matching TRBD2. Germline CDR1 MNHNS, CDR2 SASEGT. CDR3 size: 13 residues. J gave up 5 bases and V 6 bases, and 6 bases lay outside the gene matches. The CDR3 region is CASRVTSVETQYF. In DNA form, the CDR3 reads TGTGCCAGCAGGGTAACTAGCGTTGAGACCCAGTACTTC.

The count of this clone is one. The V call is TRBV5-4, the J call TRBJ2-7; D may be TRBD2 (6 bases). This CDR3 region has 15 residues. CDR1 and CDR2 from the germline V gene are SGHNT and YYREEE (reference sequence). V was cut by 4 bases and J by 0 bases, with 14 bases left in between. In DNA form, the CDR3 reads TGTGCCAGCAGCGTCGGCGGGACCCGCTCCTACGAGCAGTACTTC. Amino acids: CASSVGGTRSYEQYF.

This clone has just one count. This sequence joins TRBV19 and TRBJ2-7; D could derive from TRBD1 or TRBD2 (6 bases each). V lost 5 bases and J 4 bases, leaving 24 bases between the germline ends. Germline assignment: CDR1 LNHDA and CDR2 SQIVND (reference sequence). CDR3 length: 17 amino acids. The CDR3 is CASSSQGSGSTVYEQYF. The CDR3 DNA reads as TGTGCCAGTAGTTCACAGGGTAGCGGTTCGACTGTGTACGAGCAGTACTTC.

This clone came up once. This chain connects TRBV6-5 to TRBJ2-3, with a possible D match to TRBD2 (6 bases). Trimming removed 6 bases from V and 2 bases from J, with 9 bases in between. Germline values: CDR1 MNHEY, CDR2 SVGAGI. This CDR3 comprises 13 residues. The CDR3 DNA follows: TGTGCCAGCAGGACTAGAGCCACAGATACGCAGTATTTT. Its translation is CASRTRATDTQYF.

The V and J genes are TRBV5-4 and TRBJ2-1; D is unresolved. This CDR3 is 13 amino acids long. Trimming stripped 3 bases from V and 9 bases from J, with 13 bases between. Germline V gives CDR1 SGHNT, CDR2 YYREEE (reference sequence). The CDR3: CASSSRTVIEQFF. The CDR3 DNA follows: TGTGCCAGCAGCTCCCGGACGGTAATTGAGCAGTTCTTC. The full variable domain, completed using reference TRBV5-4 and TRBJ2-1, is ETGVTQSPTHLIKTRGQQVTLRCSSQSGHNTVSWYQQALGQGPQFIFQYYREEENGRGNFPPRFSGLQFPNYSSELNVNALELDDSALYLCASSSRTVIEQFFGPGTRLTVL.

The CDR3 bases are TGTGCCAGCAGTTTCCTAGCGGGAGACTCCTACAATGAGCAGTTCTTC. Its protein is CASSFLAGDSYNEQFF. This rearrangement joins TRBV28 to TRBJ2-1, with 10 bases that match TRBD2. J gave up 0 bases and V 3 bases, and 2 bases lay outside the gene matches. The CDR3 has 16 amino acids. Germline CDR1 is MDHEN and CDR2 is SYDVKM.

In its sample, this clone was seen once. The V and J genes are TRBV18 and TRBJ2-1; TRBD2 aligns across 8 bases. Per the germline V gene, CDR1 is KGHSH and CDR2 is LQKENI. This CDR3 has 16 residues. The V and J ends lost 0 bases and 5 bases, in that order; junction bases with no gene match: 6. In nucleotides, the CDR3 is TGTGCCAGCTCACCACCGGGGGATAGCGGGAACAATGAGCAGTTCTTC. Its translation is CASSPPGDSGNNEQFF.

This rearrangement joins TRBV11-2 to TRBJ2-4; the D gene is possibly TRBD1 (6 bases). CDR1 and CDR2 from the germline V gene are SGHAT and FQNNGV. The ends were cut back, 5 bases at V and 9 bases at J, with 11 bases in the middle. This CDR3 has 12 amino acids. The CDR3, as DNA: TGTGCCAGCAGCCGGACAGATAGCATTCAGTACTTC. Translating it yields CASSRTDSIQYF.

This clone appeared a few times. The rearrangement joins TRBV7-2 to TRBJ2-7, with 9 bases fitting TRBD1. V shed 5 bases, J shed 0 bases, and the junction held 8 bases outside the gene matches. Per the germline V gene, CDR1 is SGHTA and CDR2 is FQGNSA. The CDR3 totals 16 residues. CDR3 nucleotide sequence: TGTGCCAGCAGCACCGCCGGGACAGGGCTCTCCTACGAGCAGTACTTC. Protein sequence: CASSTAGTGLSYEQYF.

V usage is TRBV30 and J usage is TRBJ2-3, with 11 bases identical to TRBD2. Per germline, CDR1 GTSNPN and CDR2 SVGIG (reference sequence). CDR3 length equals 15 residues. J gave up 3 bases and V 2 bases, and 4 bases lay outside the gene matches. The CDR3 DNA reads TGTGCCTGGAGTCCCTTAGCGGGAGGGACAGATACGCAGTATTTT. Protein product: CAWSPLAGGTDTQYF.

Judged by abundance, this clone is large. The sample carries other DNA sequences with the same CDR3. The V and J genes are TRBV6-6 and TRBJ2-2; D assignment may be TRBD1 or TRBD2 (5 bases each). This CDR3 has 14 residues. The V gene's germline CDR1 is MNHNY and CDR2 SVGAGI (reference sequence). Trimming cost V 6 bases and J 3 bases, with 11 bases left between them. The CDR3 nucleotides read TGTGCCAGCAGGTCAGGGACGGACACCGGGGAGCTGTTTTTT. Protein: CASRSGTDTGELFF.

The chain has TRBV10-3 and TRBJ2-1; 10 bases line up with TRBD2. From germline, CDR1 is ENHRY and CDR2 SYGVKD. This CDR3 has 17 amino acids. The V gene end was trimmed by 0 bases and the J gene end by 5 bases; junction bases not matched to a gene: 7. CDR3 coding DNA: TGTGCCATCAGTGAGTCAATCGGAACTAGCGGGAACAATGAGCAGTTCTTC. It translates to CAISESIGTSGNNEQFF.

The chain carries TRBV2 and TRBJ2-2; 11 bases are shared with TRBD2. The CDR3 consists of 16 residues. V trimming: 2 bases; J trimming: 7 bases; junction bases outside the gene matches: 6. Germline assignment: CDR1 SNHLY and CDR2 FYNNEI. The CDR3 reads CASSEIAGGGNGELFF. The CDR3 nucleotides are TGTGCCAGCAGTGAAATAGCGGGAGGGGGGAACGGGGAGCTGTTTTTT.

The chain uses TRBV7-9 and TRBJ2-2, with 8 bases that match TRBD2. V lost 4 bases and J lost 7; bases outside the gene matches: 5. CDR1 SEHNR and CDR2 FQNEAQ come from the germline V gene (reference sequence). This CDR3 region has 14 residues. The CDR3 protein is CASSSSGLNGELFF. The CDR3 region has the DNA TGTGCCAGCAGCTCTAGCGGGCTGAACGGGGAGCTGTTTTTT.